This record covers a single T cell receptor (beta chain). Antigen specificity is unknown. Recent vaccinations or acute infections were absent in the healthy HIV-negative adult donors. Replicate PCRs run on sorted subsets employed 150 to 250 ng DNA, about 27,000 T cell genomes. TCRdb's table, derived via immunoSEQ multiplex PCR, lists solely in-frame clones and lacks some. The sample yields roughly 1 million clones, more than 65% seen once. This specimen belongs to a study of shared clonotypes between healthy human individuals. Study overall: Serving as donors were a couple of women and a few men, whose ages spanned 18 to 49.

Regarding the study as a whole: A reduction in generation probabilities was seen for non-shared clonotypes relative to those shared by all four donors.

Trimming cost V 3 bases and J 5 bases, with 17 bases left between them. Germline loops: CDR1 GTSNPN, CDR2 SVGIG (reference sequence). CDR3 length: 14 residues. J is TRBJ2-7 and V is TRBV30; a possible D gene is TRBD1 (5 bases). Sequencing was carried out using memory CD4+ T cells sorted from blood. Sample subset: CD45RA-negative fraction. This TCR derives from a man between 18 and 29 years old in good health. The CDR3: CAWRGAGNVHEQYF. CDR3 nucleotides: TGTGCCTGGAGAGGGGCAGGGAATGTCCACGAGCAGTACTTC.